This T cell receptor (beta chain) appears in the sequencing data of a study of blood T cell repertoires in COVID-19 (TCRdb year 2020). Background for the entire study: Samples from collaborators originated in the United States, Italy and Spain and spanned both the acute and convalescent phases of COVID-19. Samples were obtained from the ongoing ImmuneRACE study (first 160 participants) and from about 1,300 subjects provided by 6 global collaborators. Where available, HLA class I and class II types were taken from metadata supplied by the sample provider and were not determined by assay-based typing. The repertoires were released in a freely available public database meant as a resource for research on the immune response to SARS-CoV-2. The dataset comprised deeply sampled blood TCRbeta repertoires from subjects exposed to, actively infected with, or recovered from COVID-19. The sample metadata nearly always contained a de-identified subject ID, COVID-19 status, age in years and sex. The prospective study material was composed of cDNA or gDNA derived from T cells, B-cell-depleted T cells, or PBMCs. Points the paper makes about the study in general: Clinical and demographic metadata were provided uncurated, with the amount varying by source and participant.

Collaborating institutions collected whole blood in K2EDTA tubes following their own protocols. For TCRbeta analysis, collaborators shipped samples as frozen whole blood, isolated PBMCs, or DNA extracted from either of those sample types. The immunoSEQ Assay, a bias-controlled multiplex PCR, was used to amplify TCRbeta CDR3 regions from genomic DNA. In the authors' own workflow: Within the assay, amplification of reference gene primers was used to estimate how many nucleated cells each sample contained. To quantify the absolute abundance of each unique TCRbeta CDR3 rearrangement, sequence reads were collapsed and filtered. For each sample, productive Simpson clonality was calculated by taking the square root of Simpson's diversity index across productive rearrangements. TCRdb's version of the immuneACCESS table is confined to in-frame rearrangements and falls short of the full clone set. An unresolved V gene accounts for under half of the shortfall where checked; the remainder is of unknown origin. That table supplies the V and J calls and clone size; D and trimming were determined from the DNA. The sample table shows about 60,000 clones, and 82% are seen once. The biggest ten clones account for 3.5% to 4.5% of the sample.

As regards this clone: This receptor's antigen is unknown. Base-call qualities are not available, and no considerably larger clone is one nucleotide away.

Taken from the germline V gene (reference sequence), the CDR1 and CDR2 loops are SGHNT and YYREEE. The CDR3 spans 14 residues, from the cysteine through the phenylalanine. Kept here is only the CDR3 DNA, which spans 42 bases and is read in frame from base 1. V has 2 bases trimmed and J has 0 bases trimmed; junction bases matching no gene number 2. The sequenced material came from peripheral blood. The receptor was derived from a man aged 60-69 years with acute or convalescent COVID-19. The chain joins TRBV5-4 to TRBJ2-7; TRBD2 fits 7 bases in the junction. The DNA sequence is given as TGTGCCAGCAGCTTCGCGGGGGTCTCCTACGAGCAGTACTTC. This gives the protein CASSFAGVSYEQYF.